The rows below give T cell receptor beta chains drawn from one sample of a study of cytomegalovirus exposure and HLA in healthy donors. TCRdb's copy holds only in-frame clones and misses some; the assay was immunoSEQ multiplex PCR. The sample shows about 75,000 clones, about 82% of them seen only once. Input material: PBMCs. The origin of the receptors is a young man in good health and CMV-seronegative. The CDR3 runs from the conserved cysteine through the conserved F or W. Each record gives: D gene, V gene, clone size, J gene, CDR3 protein, CDR3 DNA. The D gene is left open where the match is weak. Not all rows give a size; the values are once, few, many and, for expanded clones, a class.

TRBD2	TRBV5-6	once	TRBJ2-2	CASSLVAGVRTGELFF	TGTGCCAGCAGCTTGGTAGCGGGAGTTCGCACCGGGGAGCTGTTTTTT
NA	TRBV4-3	NA	TRBJ2-1	CASSQDFSGWGHNEQFF	TGCGCCAGCAGCCAAGATTTCAGCGGGTGGGGCCACAATGAGCAGTTCTTC
NA	TRBV10-3	few	TRBJ1-4	CAISRQEREKLFF	TGTGCCATCAGTCGACAGGAGCGTGAAAAACTGTTTTTT
NA	TRBV11-3	NA	TRBJ2-1	CASSFRQGTDEQFF	TGTGCCAGCAGCTTTCGGCAGGGGACCGATGAGCAGTTCTTC
NA	TRBV21-1	NA	TRBJ1-1	CASSKADFSRGDTEAFF	TGTGCCAGCAGCAAAGCCGATTTTAGCAGGGGAGACACTGAAGCTTTCTTT
NA	TRBV27	once	TRBJ1-1	CASSLSTRAVDTEAFF	TGTGCCAGCAGTTTATCGACCAGGGCGGTGGACACTGAAGCTTTCTTT
TRBD1	TRBV4-1	NA	TRBJ1-4	CASSQKSRDRGEKLFF	TGCGCCAGCAGCCAGAAATCTAGGGACAGGGGAGAAAAACTGTTTTTT
NA	TRBV4-3	NA	TRBJ2-2	CASSQVLMAGANTGELFF	TGCGCCAGCAGCCAAGTGTTAATGGCGGGGGCAAATACCGGGGAGCTGTTTTTT
TRBD2	TRBV19	NA	TRBJ2-3	CASSTGLAGGQRTDTQYF	TGTGCCAGTAGTACGGGACTAGCGGGAGGGCAGCGCACAGATACGCAGTATTTT
TRBD1	TRBV6-5	NA	TRBJ1-2	CASSYGDSDYGYTF	TGTGCCAGCAGTTACGGGGACAGCGACTATGGCTACACCTTC
NA	TRBV30	NA	TRBJ2-3	CAWSVSPGLLDTQYF	TGTGCCTGGAGTGTATCCCCGGGATTACTAGATACGCAGTATTTT
TRBD1	TRBV10-3	NA	TRBJ1-2	CAISESDRVSYTF	TGTGCCATCAGTGAATCGGACAGGGTGAGCTACACCTTC
NA	TRBV4-2	NA	TRBJ2-1	CASSQTGCDEQFF	TGTGCCAGCAGCCAAACAGGGTGCGATGAGCAGTTCTTC
NA	TRBV10-3	NA	TRBJ2-7	CAISESTGQSFYEQYF	TGTGCCATCAGTGAGTCCACAGGACAATCTTTTTACGAGCAGTACTTC
TRBD1	TRBV27	NA	TRBJ2-4	CASSWGTGLAKNIQYF	TGTGCCAGCAGTTGGGGGACAGGGCTAGCCAAAAACATTCAGTACTTC
TRBD1	TRBV2	NA	TRBJ1-1	CASSGQGSTEAFF	TGTGCCAGCAGTGGACAGGGGAGCACTGAAGCTTTCTTT
NA	TRBV7-8	NA	TRBJ2-1	CASSLARVGEEQFF	TGTGCCAGCAGCTTAGCGCGTGTGGGCGAGGAGCAGTTCTTC
NA	TRBV25-1	few	TRBJ1-1	CASSEKWQTNTEAFF	TGTGCCAGCAGTGAAAAATGGCAGACTAACACTGAAGCTTTCTTT
TRBD1	TRBV14	NA	TRBJ1-2	CASSTLGQGAGGYTF	TGTGCCAGCAGCACCCTCGGACAGGGGGCTGGAGGCTACACCTTC
NA	TRBV29-1	few	TRBJ2-3	CSARDFPSTDTQYF	TGCAGCGCTCGGGACTTCCCCAGCACAGATACGCAGTATTTT
NA	TRBV6-5	NA	TRBJ1-6	CASSSFAEQRIHF	TGTGCCAGCAGTTCCTTTGCGGAGCAGAGGATCCACTTT
TRBD1	TRBV9	NA	TRBJ2-3	CASSVGQGGTDTQYF	TGTGCCAGCAGCGTCGGACAGGGGGGCACAGATACGCAGTATTTT
NA	TRBV30	NA	TRBJ2-6	CAWSVLFSGANVLTF	TGTGCCTGGAGTGTACTCTTCTCTGGGGCCAACGTCCTGACTTTC
NA	TRBV29-1	NA	TRBJ2-7	CSVSNRFGSYEQYF	TGCAGCGTTTCAAACAGGTTTGGTTCCTACGAGCAGTACTTC
NA	TRBV19	NA	TRBJ1-1	CASSIENSQRTFF	TGTGCCAGTAGTATTGAGAACAGCCAACGAACTTTCTTT